This T cell receptor (beta chain) was sequenced in a study of blood T cell repertoires in COVID-19. Germline lookup yields CDR1 SEHNR and CDR2 FQNEAQ (reference sequence). Trimming pared 0 bases from V and 10 bases from J, leaving 12 bases between. The CDR3 is 13 amino acids. The repertoire was sequenced with immunoSEQ multiplex PCR; TCRdb's copy has only in-frame clones and lacks some. This table has 300,000 to 350,000 clones, 80% to 90% appearing once. This clone was recorded only once. The chain links TRBV7-9 to TRBJ1-2; D uncertain. The material sequenced was PBMCs or T cells enriched from blood (not recorded which). The receptor was isolated from a woman younger than 35 who had recovered from COVID-19. The CDR3 is CASSLATGGNYTF. The CDR3 DNA is TGTGCCAGCAGCTTAGCGACGGGAGGGAACTACACCTTC.